The source of this T cell receptor beta chain is a study of T cells in Graves' hyperthyroidism and ophthalmopathy. General study points: Before onset, by a median of approximately 5.9 months, the model predicted ophthalmopathy. The majority of expanded thyroid clonotypes above 0.001 also appeared in blood.

Researchers took RNA transcripts and amplified the TCR beta CDR3 regions from them. TCR CDR3 regions were first amplified by RT-PCR with HTBI primers. Via MiXCR, TCRdb re-called the multiplex PCR reads, giving one row per CDR3 protein. Counted here are approximately 600,000 distinct CDR3 sequences, more than 20% occurring once; the ten biggest clones make up roughly a third. Patients were excluded for uncontrolled infection, other autoimmune disease, pregnancy or lactation. Each 10 ml fresh peripheral blood draw supplied the PBMCs. In the case of this clonotype: Its antigen is unidentified.

The sequence was collected from a man aged 25 to 45 with Graves' ophthalmopathy. The source material was blood.

CDR3 loop: CASRYRDRANTGELFF. The CDR3 DNA reads TGCGCCAGCAGATACCGGGACAGGGCGAACACCGGGGAGCTGTTTTTT. V and J are TRBV5-1 and TRBJ2-2; 9 bases agree with TRBD1. The CDR3 is made up of 16 amino acids. J gave up 0 bases and V 5 bases, and 5 bases lay outside the gene matches. CDR1 is SGHRS, CDR2 YFSETQ, per germline.